This T cell receptor beta chain originates from a study of shared clonotypes between healthy human individuals (dated by TCRdb to about 2020). With regard to the full study: Three men and a couple of women, aged 18 to 49 years, made up the cohort. For each donor, CD4 naive and CD4 memory were each run on three plates, CD8 naive on two plates, and CD8 memory on one plate. The study deeply sequenced blood TCR repertoires of about 5 healthy adults to estimate repertoire size and the extent of clonotype sharing between individuals. To increase sequencing depth and limit assay-specific biases, TCR repertoire library preparation and sequencing were carried out by different laboratories using diverse techniques. Per donor, leukapheresis produced somewhere between about 0.8 and 9.5 billion PBMCs. Broader findings and caveats from the paper: Sharing across a handful of donors was observed for about 5% of naive CD4, about 3.2% of naive CD8, over 2% of memory CD4, and over 0.3% of memory CD8 clonotypes. Only blood was sampled, and tissue TCR repertoires likely differ from those in blood. Because the study included a small number of donors, the genetic and exposure-history diversity represented was limited. Higher generation probabilities were observed for clonotypes shared by all four sorted-subset donors than for non-shared clonotypes. Even with the large sequencing depth, rarefaction of the sorted-subset datasets indicated that sequencing was incomplete. Pairwise subsampling led to the expectation that sequencing depth would affect the degree of clonotype sharing among donors. Naive subsets generally had larger estimated clonotype richness than memory subsets did.

Using the deep immunoSEQ assay, TCR CDR3 regions were amplified from genomic DNA by multiplex PCR. Extracted genomic DNA from each cell subset was distributed evenly across all wells of several immunoSEQ 96-well plates, and each plate was treated as a replicate. Each replicate PCR for sorted subsets received roughly 0.2 ug genomic DNA, equal to about 30,000 T cell genomes. The purified libraries were quantified using a Qubit 3.0 fluorometer, sized with a Bioanalyzer 2100, and then quantified again using the KAPA Library Quantification kit. Every immunoSEQ 96-well plate was sequenced on a dedicated single-read 150-cycle Illumina NextSeq 550 flow cell. The original methods were these. Because the immunoSEQ output included only junctional sequences and no quality scores, the filtering could not be the same as the filtering used for full-length reads. Sequences were annotated with PyIR, a Python wrapper for IgBLAST v1.9, and V/J genes and CDR3 were assigned using IMGT germline references. Reads were filtered out if the reads had weak V/J assignments (E-value above 1e-6), no CDR3, stop codons, out-of-frame junctions, or ambiguous translated residues. V3J clonotypes were defined by identical inferred V gene, J gene, and CDR3 amino acid sequence. Percentage overlap between repertoires was computed as shared unique clonotypes divided by the size of the smaller repertoire. RTK rarefaction, the Chao1 estimator, and Recon v2.1 estimates of unobserved clonotypes were used to assess repertoire richness. Generation probabilities for all TCRbeta clonotypes obtained by the gDNA method from several donors were computed using OLGA. TCRdb stores this immuneACCESS table with in-frame sequences only. Part of the clones is absent; in the studies checked, under half of the shortfall reflects unresolved V genes, and no reason is known for the rest. That table gives V, J and clone size, and the DNA gave D and trimming. In this sample the table shows some 790,000 clones, around 70% of which occur a single time. The top ten clonotypes cover around 1.8% of the sample.

Of note for this clone: It has no known antigen specificity. No base quality information exists; no much larger clone differs at one position.

The CDR3 measures 15 amino acids from cysteine to phenylalanine. CDR3 DNA only is kept here, 45 bases in frame from base 1. V is shortened by 0 bases, J by 7 bases, and the region joining them spans 12 bases. Per the germline V gene (reference sequence), LNHNV is the CDR1 and YYDKDF is the CDR2. Healthy HIV-negative adults with no recently reported acute infections or vaccinations were included as donors. All donors were Caucasian adults living in Nashville, Tennessee, USA. Magnetic negative selection was used to enrich CD4+ T cells, after which naive cells were positively selected on CD45RA and the negative fraction became the memory subset. After blood collection by leukapheresis, PBMCs were isolated using Ficoll-Histopaque density gradient centrifugation and then cryopreserved in the vapor phase of liquid nitrogen. Analytical flow cytometry was used to check the purity and quantity of each magnetically sorted T cell population. Genomic DNA was isolated from each sorted fraction and quantified by UV absorbance on a Nanodrop 2000c.

The V and J genes are TRBV15 and TRBJ2-2; the D gene assignment is ambiguous. The sequence derives from a woman under 40 in good health. What was sequenced was memory CD4+ T cells sorted from blood. The sample's cell subset or site label, in plain terms: CD45RA-negative fraction. The CDR3 reads CATSREGGLFGELFF. The DNA is as follows: TGTGCCACCAGCAGAGAAGGCGGATTATTCGGGGAGCTGTTTTTT.